Detailed here is one TCR beta chain. It lacks a known antigen. Per-base quality was not reported, and no clone a single base away is much larger than it. The sample belongs to a study of T cells of healthy individuals (dated by TCRdb to 2017 to 2018). The CDR3 starts with the cysteine, ends with the phenylalanine, and has 14 residues. Of the read, only the CDR3 DNA is kept; its 42 bases are in frame from base 1. Trimming removed 5 bases from V and 2 bases from J, leaving 12 bases between the germline ends. Per the germline V gene, SGHTA is the CDR1 and FQGNSA is the CDR2. The library was made by 5' RACE. The sequencing machine was an Illumina MiSeq. TCRdb reworked the public reads: Q25 trimming with fastp, MiXCR clone assembly, productive beta chains retained. When rows share a CDR3 protein, they turn into one entry using the most common DNA and genes. The sample table holds 60,000 to 75,000 distinct CDR3 sequences, of which roughly 16% were seen once. The ten largest make up around 4.7% of the sample.

The origin of this receptor is a human donor in good health. The sequence joins TRBV7-2 to TRBJ2-5; the D element could tentatively be TRBD1 or TRBD2, as 5 bases agree for each. In nucleotide form, the sequence is TGTGCCAGCAGCCACGGGACGTTGCAAGAGACCCAGTACTTC. Its translation is CASSHGTLQETQYF. Here the CDR3 is joined to the reference TRBV7-2 and TRBJ2-5 genes, and the full variable domain is: GAGVSQSPSNKVTEKGKDVELRCDPISGHTALYWYRQSLGQGLEFLIYFQGNSAPDKSGLPSDRFSAERTGGSVSTLTIQRTQQEDSAVYLCASSHGTLQETQYFGPGTRLLVL.